These T cell receptor beta chains were read from a single sample in a study of blood T cell repertoires in COVID-19. Here immunoSEQ multiplex PCR was the method, and the copy in TCRdb shows in-frame clones only, minus some. The table includes approximately 210,000 clones, around three quarters detected once. Sequencing used PBMCs or T cells enriched from blood (not recorded which). The receptors shown here come from a woman between 45 and 60 years old with acute COVID-19. CDR3s include the opening cysteine and the closing phenylalanine or tryptophan. The order of the fields is D gene, J gene, clone size, V gene, CDR3 DNA, CDR3 protein. D genes are given only for firm matches. Rows give clone size only sometimes, using once, few, many, or a class for an expanded clone.

>NA|TRBJ2-1|NA|TRBV7-3
TGTGCCAGCAGCTTAGGGACACTGGATGAGCAGTTCTTC
CASSLGTLDEQFF
>NA|TRBJ1-2|once|TRBV5-6
TGTGCCAGCAGCTTAAGACAGAAGACCGTCTATGGCTACACCTTC
CASSLRQKTVYGYTF
>TRBD1|TRBJ1-1|NA|TRBV10-3
TGTGCCATCAGTGAAACAGGGGGCTCTGAAGCTTTCTTT
CAISETGGSEAFF
>NA|TRBJ1-5|few|TRBV5-6
TGTGCCAGCAGCGGGGGGGCTCAGCCCCAGCATTTT
CASSGGAQPQHF
>NA|TRBJ2-3|NA|TRBV5-1
TGCGCCAGCATAGGGAGTCAGCCCACAGATACGCAGTATTTT
CASIGSQPTDTQYF
>NA|TRBJ1-2|NA|TRBV15
TGTGCCACCAGCAGCCGGGACAACCGACGCTACACCTTC
CATSSRDNRRYTF
>NA|TRBJ2-3|NA|TRBV4-1
TGCGCCAGCAGCCGGCCAGGGCGTAGCACAGATACGCAGTATTTT
CASSRPGRSTDTQYF
>NA|TRBJ1-1|NA|TRBV28
TGTGCCAGCAGACTGCGAAAACTTGAAGCTTTCTTT
CASRLRKLEAFF
>NA|TRBJ2-2|NA|TRBV7-9
TGTGCCAGCAGCTCCACCTTAGTGACGAACACCGGGGAGCTGTTTTTT
CASSSTLVTNTGELFF
>TRBD1|TRBJ1-6|NA|TRBV9
TGTGCCAGCAGCACAGGGGGGGGCCACGGTTCACCCCTCCACTTT
CASSTGGGHGSPLHF
>TRBD1|TRBJ1-6|NA|TRBV28
TGTGCCAGCAGTTTAGTGCTCCGGGACAGCAGTAATTCACCCCTCCACTTT
CASSLVLRDSSNSPLHF
>TRBD1|TRBJ1-2|NA|TRBV7-2
TGTGCCAGCAGCTTAGAGACAGGGCTTCGTGGCTACACCTTC
CASSLETGLRGYTF
>TRBD1|TRBJ2-2|NA|TRBV6-5
TGTGCCAGCAGTTATTATACAGGGGGAACCGGGGAGCTGTTTTTT
CASSYYTGGTGELFF
>NA|TRBJ1-2|NA|TRBV4-1
TGCGCCAGCAGCCAAGATCGCGGAAACTCCCGCTATGGCTACACCTTC
CASSQDRGNSRYGYTF
>NA|TRBJ1-2|NA|TRBV7-9
TGTGCCAGCAGCTTATCTTCAGGGCGCTCTGGCTACACCTTC
CASSLSSGRSGYTF
>TRBD1|TRBJ1-1|few|TRBV10-2
TGCGCCAGCAGGGGACAGGCGGGAGAAGCTTTCTTT
CASRGQAGEAFF
>NA|TRBJ1-3|NA|TRBV3-1/TRBV3-2
TGTGCCAGCAGCTGGGACACGGGAAACACCATATATTTT
CASSWDTGNTIYF
>NA|TRBJ1-1|NA|TRBV15
TGTGCCACAAGGGGTATGAACACTGAAGCTTTCTTT
CATRGMNTEAFF
>NA|TRBJ1-5|NA|TRBV7-8
TGTGCCAGCAGCTTAGTAGGGGGTCCCAATCAGCCCCAGCATTTT
CASSLVGGPNQPQHF
>NA|TRBJ2-1|NA|TRBV27
TGTGCCAGCAGCCTAGGGAGCCTCAATGAGCAGTTCTTC
CASSLGSLNEQFF
>NA|TRBJ1-2|few|TRBV3-1/TRBV3-2
TGTGCCAGCTCCCGGGTGCAGGGGCCAAACTATGGCTACACCTTC
CASSRVQGPNYGYTF
>NA|TRBJ2-1|NA|TRBV7-3
TGTGCCAGCAGCCCATCGTCAGCGACTGAGCAGTTCTTC
CASSPSSATEQFF
>TRBD1|TRBJ1-1|NA|TRBV7-2
TGTGCCAGCAGCTTGAAACAGGGGGCAAGGGACACTGAAGCTTTCTTT
CASSLKQGARDTEAFF
>NA|TRBJ2-3|once|TRBV6-1
TGTGCCAGCAGTGAGAGTCGGAGGGATACGCAGTATTTT
CASSESRRDTQYF
>NA|TRBJ1-1|once|TRBV6-5
TGTGCCAGCAGAGGGGGGAACACTGAAGCTTTCTTT
CASRGGNTEAFF
>NA|TRBJ2-1|NA|TRBV7-6
TGTGCCAGCAGCCCACGCGGGACGGTCCCCGGGACCTACAATGAGCAGTTCTTC
CASSPRGTVPGTYNEQFF
>NA|TRBJ1-3|NA|TRBV11-2
TGTGCCAGCAGCTGGCGACAGGAGTGGCGAAACACCATATATTTT
CASSWRQEWRNTIYF
>NA|TRBJ2-5|NA|TRBV13
TGTGCCAGCAGCACTACAGGGTTTGAGACCCAGTACTTC
CASSTTGFETQYF
>TRBD2|TRBJ2-3|NA|TRBV2
TGTGCCAGCAGCGCCACTAGCGGGAGCACAGATACGCAGTATTTT
CASSATSGSTDTQYF
>NA|TRBJ2-1|NA|TRBV11-3
TGTGCCAGCAGCTTATCGGACAGATACAATGAGCAGTTCTTC
CASSLSDRYNEQFF
>TRBD1|TRBJ1-1|few|TRBV12-3/TRBV12-4
TGTGCCAGCACTAATATAGAAAGGGGACAGGGATCCTTT
CASTNIERGQGSF
>NA|TRBJ1-2|NA|TRBV5-1
TGCGCCAGCAGCTCGGGGGACCGAGGGACCTATGGCTACACCTTC
CASSSGDRGTYGYTF
>NA|TRBJ1-5|NA|TRBV28
TGTGCCAGCAGTTTATATATAGGGGGCAATCAGCCCCAGCATTTT
CASSLYIGGNQPQHF
>NA|TRBJ1-1|NA|TRBV12-3/TRBV12-4
TGTGCCAGCAGCCAGGGCCGAACTGAAGCTTTCTTT
CASSQGRTEAFF
>NA|TRBJ1-5|NA|TRBV11-2
TGTGCCAGCAGCCAAGGGGATTGGCAGCCCCAGCATTTT
CASSQGDWQPQHF
>TRBD1|TRBJ1-5|NA|TRBV18
TGTGCCAGCTCAGGGATGGAGTACAGGGGGAATCAGCCCCAGCATTTT
CASSGMEYRGNQPQHF
>TRBD2|TRBJ2-2|once|TRBV5-4
TGTGCCAGCAGCTCTAGCGGGGGGCGGCGGAGGGAGCTGTTTTTT
CASSSSGGRRRELFF
>NA|TRBJ2-1|NA|TRBV5-8
TGTGCCAGCAGCTCCGCGGGACAGATATACAATGAGCAGTTCTTC
CASSSAGQIYNEQFF
>NA|TRBJ2-1|few|TRBV7-8
TGTGCCAGCAGCTTACCCCGGCGTCTAGCTCGGGACAATGAGCAGTTCTTC
CASSLPRRLARDNEQFF
>TRBD1|TRBJ2-6|few|TRBV18
TGTGCCAGCTCACCACCCGGGACAGGGTTGTCTGGGGCCAACGTCCTGACTTTC
CASSPPGTGLSGANVLTF
>NA|TRBJ1-1|NA|TRBV19
TGTGCCAGTAGTGACACAGGGTTCACTGAAGCTTTCTTT
CASSDTGFTEAFF
>NA|TRBJ2-3|NA|TRBV5-4
TGTGCCAGCAGCTTGGGTGATAGCGATTCAGATACGCAGTATTTT
CASSLGDSDSDTQYF
>TRBD2|TRBJ2-1|NA|TRBV7-2
TGTGCCAGCAGCCCGTTAGCGGGGGGGCAAATTGAGCAGTTCTTC
CASSPLAGGQIEQFF
>NA|TRBJ1-5|few|TRBV6-6
TGTGCCAGCAACCAAGGGGGGGGCGATAGCAATCAGCCCCAGCATTTT
CASNQGGGDSNQPQHF
>NA|TRBJ1-4|NA|TRBV28
TGTGCCAGCAGTTTGGGAGCCCTCGGGGATGGTGAAAAACTGTTTTTT
CASSLGALGDGEKLFF
>NA|TRBJ1-5|NA|TRBV28
TGTGCCACCTACGAGGCAGTTAATCAGCCCCAGCATTTT
CATYEAVNQPQHF
>TRBD2|TRBJ2-1|NA|TRBV2
TGTGCCAGCAGACGGACTAGCGGAAACAATGAGCAGTTCTTC
CASRRTSGNNEQFF
>TRBD2|TRBJ2-3|NA|TRBV14
TGTGCCAGCAGCCTTCGGACTAGCGGGGGGGCTTGGGAGGTCATTAATACGCAGTATTTT
CASSLRTSGGAWEVINTQYF
>TRBD2|TRBJ2-2|NA|TRBV10-1
TGCGCCAGCAGTCCTCCGGGGGGGAACACCGGGGAGCTGTTTTTT
CASSPPGGNTGELFF
>TRBD1|TRBJ1-1|NA|TRBV3-1/TRBV3-2
TGTGCCAGCAGCCTTAATACAGGGGGCGCCCCTGAAGCTTTCTTT
CASSLNTGGAPEAFF
>TRBD1|TRBJ1-5|NA|TRBV19
TGTGCCAGTAGTGGGACAGGGGGCAATCAGCCCCAGCATTTT
CASSGTGGNQPQHF
>TRBD1|TRBJ1-4|NA|TRBV6-5
TGTGCCAGCTCGACAGGGAATGAAAAACTGTTTTTT
CASSTGNEKLFF
>TRBD2|TRBJ2-1|NA|TRBV4-1
TGCGCCAGCAGCCACCTTGGCGGGGGACCCAACAATGAGCAGTTCTTC
CASSHLGGGPNNEQFF
>NA|TRBJ1-1|NA|TRBV7-9
TGTGCCAGCAGCTTAGCGTTCGGGGGAGGGGTTCGGAACACTGAAGCTTTCTTT
CASSLAFGGGVRNTEAFF